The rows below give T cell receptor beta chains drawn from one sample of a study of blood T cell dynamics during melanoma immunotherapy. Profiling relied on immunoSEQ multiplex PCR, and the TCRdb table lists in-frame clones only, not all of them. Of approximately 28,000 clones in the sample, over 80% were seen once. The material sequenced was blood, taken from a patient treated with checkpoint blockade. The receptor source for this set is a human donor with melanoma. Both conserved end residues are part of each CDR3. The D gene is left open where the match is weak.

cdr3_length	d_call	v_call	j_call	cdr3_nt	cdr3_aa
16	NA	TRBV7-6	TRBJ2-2	TGTGCCAGCAGCTTAATGGGGCAGGGAGACACCGGGGAGCTGTTTTTT	CASSLMGQGDTGELFF
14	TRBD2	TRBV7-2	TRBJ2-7	TGTGCCAGCAGCTTAGCGGGAGGGGCCTACGAGCAGTACTTC	CASSLAGGAYEQYF
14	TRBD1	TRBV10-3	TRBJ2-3	TGTGCCATCAGTGCAGGGGGCAGGGCAGATACGCAGTATTTT	CAISAGGRADTQYF
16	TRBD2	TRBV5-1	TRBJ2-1	TGCGCCAGCAGCTACCGGACTAGCTCTATATTCGATGAGCAGTTCTTC	CASSYRTSSIFDEQFF
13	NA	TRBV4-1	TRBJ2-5	TGCGCCAGCAGCCAAGAGGGTTCCGAGACCCAGTACTTC	CASSQEGSETQYF
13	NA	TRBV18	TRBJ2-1	TGTGCCAGCTCACCAACTTTGGACAATGAGCAGTTCTTC	CASSPTLDNEQFF
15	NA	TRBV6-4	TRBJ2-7	TGTGCCAGCAGTGACCCTACGGGAGTGGGCTACGAGCAGTACTTC	CASSDPTGVGYEQYF
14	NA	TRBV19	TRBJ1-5	TGTGCCACCTCCCGCGGGGAAAAGATTCAGCCCCAGCATTTT	CATSRGEKIQPQHF
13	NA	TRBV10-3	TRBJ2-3	TGTGCCATCAGTGAGTCGTGGGCTGATACGCAGTATTTT	CAISESWADTQYF
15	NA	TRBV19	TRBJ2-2	TGTGCCAGTAGGGGGGGGCAGCGAGGCACCGGGGAGCTGTTTTTT	CASRGGQRGTGELFF
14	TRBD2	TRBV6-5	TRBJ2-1	TGTGCCAGCAGTATGCTAGCGGGAGGTGCCATGCAGTTCTTC	CASSMLAGGAMQFF
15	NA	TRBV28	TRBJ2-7	TGTGCCAGCAGCCCTCGAGGAACAGTCTACTACGAGCAGTACTTC	CASSPRGTVYYEQYF
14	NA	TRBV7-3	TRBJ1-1	TGTGCCAGCAGCTTAACGGCAAGGGACACTGAAGCTTTCTTT	CASSLTARDTEAFF
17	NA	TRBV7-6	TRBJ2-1	TGTGCCAGCAGCTCAAAATTCGGGACTCTCATAGTAAATGAGCAGTTCTTC	CASSSKFGTLIVNEQFF
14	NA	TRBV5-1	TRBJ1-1	TGCGCCAGCAGCTTGCTTAGTGGCAACACTGAAGCTTTCTTT	CASSLLSGNTEAFF